The sequence of this TCR beta chain was determined in a study of cytomegalovirus exposure and HLA in healthy donors. Study overall: Earlier, 150 million to 200 million T cells were analyzed, and 90 million to 140 million unique TCR beta sequences were found among them.

The V gene's germline CDR1 is SEHNR and CDR2 FQNEAQ (reference sequence). CDR3 length: 14 residues. The ends lost 7 bases at V and 5 bases at J; junction bases unmatched: 8. General observations from the study: It was reported that TCR beta sequences correctly inferred the HLA-A and HLA-B alleles for most subjects. When analyzed later, the rates of TCR association showed variation by HLA locus, with DRB1 the most and HLA-C the fewest. In an earlier analysis, most TCR beta V segments were productive about 87% or about 30% of the time.

PCR used 60 Vbeta primers and 13 Jbeta primers. Sequencing was performed with immunoSEQ multiplex PCR; in TCRdb, only in-frame clones are kept and a portion is missing. In the table there are over 110,000 clones, around three quarters of which are singletons. Turning to this clone: The antigen is undetermined.

The specimen sequenced was PBMCs. The rearrangement links TRBV7-9 to TRBJ1-1, with 9 bases lining up with TRBD1. The receptor was isolated from a middle-aged woman in good health and CMV-seropositive. The CDR3 sequence: CASTLRQGETEAFF. The CDR3 region has the DNA TGTGCCAGCACCCTAAGACAGGGGGAAACTGAAGCTTTCTTT. Looking up the rest from reference TRBV7-9 and TRBJ1-1 gives the full variable domain: DTGVSQNPRHKITKRGQNVTFRCDPISEHNRLYWYRQTLGQGPEFLTYFQNEAQLEKSRLLSDRFSAERPKGSFSTLEIQRTEQGDSAMYLCASTLRQGETEAFFGQGTRLTVV.